The present entry profiles one T cell receptor (beta chain) with its context. CDR3 size: 15 residues. Germline values: CDR1 SGHRS, CDR2 YFSETQ. The germline V and J ends were trimmed by 1 base and 1 base, with 12 bases remaining between them. The protocol was immunoSEQ multiplex PCR, while the TCRdb copy is restricted to in-frame clones and leaves out a portion. The sample holds 98,000 or so clones, approximately 95% seen once. These data belong to a study of technical replicates of blood from a few donors. The sample was T cells isolated from PBMCs. This TCR was sampled from a human donor in good health. The chain joins TRBV5-1 to TRBJ2-7; tentative D call: TRBD2 (7 bases). CDR3 coding DNA: TGCGCCAGCAGCTTGTTAGGGGGGGTTTCCTACGAGCAGTACTTC. Translated: CASSLLGGVSYEQYF.